A single T cell receptor beta chain is shown here with its context. Its matching antigen is unknown. CDR1 and CDR2 (germline): SNHLY, FYNNEI. V trimming: 4 bases; J trimming: 7 bases; junction bases outside the gene matches: 5. The CDR3 has 15 amino acids. Division of CD4+ cells produced a CD45RA+ naive subset and a CD45RA-negative memory subset. The data derive from a study of shared clonotypes between healthy human individuals. Here immunoSEQ multiplex PCR was the method, and the copy in TCRdb shows in-frame clones only, minus some. The top ten hold over 0.12% of the sample, which has roughly 2.5 million clones, around nine tenths seen once. General study points: Relative to memory subsets, naive subsets generally showed larger estimated richness.

Sequenced: naive CD4+ T cells sorted from blood. As to subset: CD45RA+ positively selected. The chain combines TRBV2 with TRBJ1-6; 9 nucleotides line up with TRBD1. The clonotype comes from a man between 18 and 29 years old in good health. The CDR3 nucleotides read TGTGCCAGCAGTGGAGACAGGGGGGAGAATTCACCCCTCCACTTT. This gives the protein CASSGDRGENSPLHF.